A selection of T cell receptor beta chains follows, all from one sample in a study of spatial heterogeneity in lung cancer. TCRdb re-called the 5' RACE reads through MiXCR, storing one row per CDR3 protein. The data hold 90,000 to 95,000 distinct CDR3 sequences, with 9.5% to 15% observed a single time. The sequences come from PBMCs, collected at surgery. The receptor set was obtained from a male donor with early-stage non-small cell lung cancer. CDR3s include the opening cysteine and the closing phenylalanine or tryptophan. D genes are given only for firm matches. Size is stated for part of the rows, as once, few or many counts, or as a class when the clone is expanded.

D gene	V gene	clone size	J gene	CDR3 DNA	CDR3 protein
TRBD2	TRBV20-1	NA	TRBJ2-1	TGCAGTGCTAGAGATAGTCACAGGGGTAGCGGGAGGCCAGAGCAGTTCTTC	CSARDSHRGSGRPEQFF
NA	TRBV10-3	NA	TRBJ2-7	TGTGCCGCGACTAGTTATTTGATTGACGAGCAGTACTTC	CAATSYLIDEQYF
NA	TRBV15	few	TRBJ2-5	TGTGCCACCAGCAGAGATCTCGCGGTTCGGGAGACCCAGTACTTC	CATSRDLAVRETQYF
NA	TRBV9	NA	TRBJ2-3	TGTGCCAGCAGTGTCCAGGGTAGTAAAGATACGCAGTATTTT	CASSVQGSKDTQYF
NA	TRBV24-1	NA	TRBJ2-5	TGTGCCACCAGTGGGTCCAGTGGCCGGGGAGAGACCCAGTACTTC	CATSGSSGRGETQYF
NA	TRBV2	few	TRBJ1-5	TGTGCCAGCAGGAGGGTAGGCAATCAGCCCCAGCATTTT	CASRRVGNQPQHF
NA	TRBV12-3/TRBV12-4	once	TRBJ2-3	TGTGCCAGCAGCGGGCACGCGGGATGGGCCTCTGATCTGGATACGCAGTATTTT	CASSGHAGWASDLDTQYF
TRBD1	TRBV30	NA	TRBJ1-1	TGTGCCTGGAGTGTAAACAGGGGGAACACTGAAGCTTTCTTT	CAWSVNRGNTEAFF
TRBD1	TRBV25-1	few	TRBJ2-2	TGTGCCAGCAGGGACGACAGGGGGCAAGGGGAGCTGTTTTTT	CASRDDRGQGELFF
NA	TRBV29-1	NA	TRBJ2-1	TGCAGCGTTGAATATCCCGCGGAGGGGGACAATGAGCAGTTCTTC	CSVEYPAEGDNEQFF
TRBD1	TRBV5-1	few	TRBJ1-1	TGCGCCAGCAGCATTCAGACAGGGGGCCAAGCTGAAGCTTTCTTT	CASSIQTGGQAEAFF
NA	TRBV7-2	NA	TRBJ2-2	TGTGCCAGCAGTGGGGTGGGACCCAACACCGGGGAGCTGTTTTTT	CASSGVGPNTGELFF
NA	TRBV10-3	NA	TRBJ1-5	TGTGCCATCTCTCCCCTGGGGTTCGATCAGCCCCAGCATTTT	CAISPLGFDQPQHF
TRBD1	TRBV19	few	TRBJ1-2	TGTGCCAGTAGTACCCCGGACAGGAACTCCTGGTCCTATGGCTACACCTTC	CASSTPDRNSWSYGYTF
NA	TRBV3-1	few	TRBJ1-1	TGTGCCAGCAGCCAAGTGGGGGGTAGCACTGAAGCTTTCTTT	CASSQVGGSTEAFF
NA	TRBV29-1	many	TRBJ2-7	TGCAGCGTTGATAAAACCGGGGAGCAGTACTTC	CSVDKTGEQYF
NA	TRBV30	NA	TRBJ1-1	TGTGCCTGGAGTCCAGGACGGAGGAACACTGAAGCTTTCTTT	CAWSPGRRNTEAFF
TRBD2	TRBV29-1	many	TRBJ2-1	TGCAGCGTTGAGAAGCGGGGGGACTACAATGAGCAGTTCTTC	CSVEKRGDYNEQFF
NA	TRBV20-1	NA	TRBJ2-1	TGCAGTGCTTCCTGGGGCCTGGGGTACAATGAGCAGTTCTTC	CSASWGLGYNEQFF
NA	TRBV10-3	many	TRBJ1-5	TGTGCCATCGGACGGAGCAATCAGCCCCAGCATTTT	CAIGRSNQPQHF
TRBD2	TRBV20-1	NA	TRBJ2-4	TGCAGTGCGCCGCTAGCGGGGGTTCAAAACATTCAGTACTTC	CSAPLAGVQNIQYF
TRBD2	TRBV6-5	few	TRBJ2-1	TGTGCCAGCAGTTACCGCCTACTAGCGAATGAGCAGTTCTTC	CASSYRLLANEQFF
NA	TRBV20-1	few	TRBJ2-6	TGCAGTGCTGACAGTAGCTCTGGGGCCAACGTCCTGACTTTC	CSADSSSGANVLTF
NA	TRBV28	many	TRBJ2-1	TGTGCCAGCAGCTCCGAAGGGACTCCTTATGAGGAGCAGTTCTTC	CASSSEGTPYEEQFF
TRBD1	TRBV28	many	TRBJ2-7	TGTGCCAGCAGGCAGGGACAGGGGAGGATATACGAGCAGTACTTC	CASRQGQGRIYEQYF
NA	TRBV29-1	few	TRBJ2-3	TGCAGCGTTGAAGAGAGGGTCGCTTCCAACACAGATACGCAGTATTTT	CSVEERVASNTDTQYF
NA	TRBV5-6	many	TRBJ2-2	TGTGCCAGCAGCTTGGGACAGAACACCGGGGAGCTGTTTTTT	CASSLGQNTGELFF
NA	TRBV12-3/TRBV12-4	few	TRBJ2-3	TGTGCCAGCAGTTTAATCCAGGGGACGGATACGCAGTATTTT	CASSLIQGTDTQYF
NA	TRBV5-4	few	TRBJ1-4	TGTGCCAGCAGCTCGGGACGGTTCACTAATGAAAAACTGTTTTTT	CASSSGRFTNEKLFF
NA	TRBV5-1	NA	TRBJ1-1	TGCGCCAGCAGCTTTAACAGGCTAACGAACACTGAAGCTTTCTTT	CASSFNRLTNTEAFF
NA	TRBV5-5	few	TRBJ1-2	TGTGCCAGCAGCTTGGGGACGGAGGGAAATGGCTACACCTTC	CASSLGTEGNGYTF
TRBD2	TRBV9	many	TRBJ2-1	TGTGCCAGCAGCGTAGTAGCGGGGGCTGGCGAGCAGTTCTTC	CASSVVAGAGEQFF
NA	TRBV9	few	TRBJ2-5	TGTGCCAGCAGCGTCAGCAGCCAAGAGACCCAGTACTTC	CASSVSSQETQYF
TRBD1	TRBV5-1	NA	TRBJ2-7	TGCGCCACCTTGGACAGGGGGCCCGAAAACCACTACGAGCAGTACTTC	CATLDRGPENHYEQYF
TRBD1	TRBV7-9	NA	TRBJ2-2	TGTGCCAGCAAAGAAAGGGGGCGCGACACCGGGGAGCTGTTTTTT	CASKERGRDTGELFF
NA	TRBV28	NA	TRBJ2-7	TGTGCCAGCAGGAGGGACGGCAGCTCCTACGAGCAGTACTTC	CASRRDGSSYEQYF
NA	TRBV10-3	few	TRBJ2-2	TGTGCCATCAGCGCCGGGGGCCTCCTGGAGTCCGGGGAGCTGTTTTTT	CAISAGGLLESGELFF
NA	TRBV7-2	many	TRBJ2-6	TGTGCCAGCAGCTTAGGGGGGGCTGGGGCCAACGTCCTGACTTTC	CASSLGGAGANVLTF
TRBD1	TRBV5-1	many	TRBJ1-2	TGCGCCAGCAGCCCGACAGGGGGAGACTATGGCTACACCTTC	CASSPTGGDYGYTF
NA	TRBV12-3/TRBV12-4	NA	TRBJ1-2	TGTGCCAGCAGTTTGCTTATCAGGCGCGGCTACACCTTC	CASSLLIRRGYTF
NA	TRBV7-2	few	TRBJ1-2	TGTGCCAGCACCTCAAGGGGTAACAAGGACTATGGCTACACCTTC	CASTSRGNKDYGYTF
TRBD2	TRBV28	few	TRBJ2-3	TGTGCCAGCAGGAGACTAGCGGGCTCGTCAGATACGCAGTATTTT	CASRRLAGSSDTQYF
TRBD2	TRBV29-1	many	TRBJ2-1	TGCAGCGTTGGACAACAAACTAGGACTAGCGGGAGGGCAGGAGAGCAGTTCTTC	CSVGQQTRTSGRAGEQFF
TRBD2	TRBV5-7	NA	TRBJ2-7	TGTGCCAGCAGCTTGGCCGGGGCTAGCGGGAGAAAATCCTACGAGCAGTACTTC	CASSLAGASGRKSYEQYF
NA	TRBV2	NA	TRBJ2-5	TGTGCCAGCACAGGTGGGGGGCTGATCCAAGAGACCCAGTACTTC	CASTGGGLIQETQYF
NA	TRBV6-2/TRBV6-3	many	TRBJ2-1	TGTGCCAGCAGTTATGGGTTTGGGGAGCAGTTCTTC	CASSYGFGEQFF